This passage covers 27 T cell receptor beta chains from one sample sequenced in a study of blood T cell repertoires in COVID-19. TCRdb's copy holds only in-frame clones and misses some; the assay was immunoSEQ multiplex PCR. This sample carries around 300,000 clones, roughly 91% of them seen once, and the ten largest clones take 1.9%. The specimen was PBMCs or T cells enriched from blood (not recorded which). These receptors originate from an older woman who had recovered from COVID-19.

The CDR3: CASSLNRVNSPLHF. CDR3 sequence (DNA): TGTGCCAGCAGCTTAAACAGGGTGAATTCACCCCTCCACTTT. V gene TRBV7-2 combines with J gene TRBJ1-6; tentative D call: TRBD1 (6 bases). The CDR3 contains 14 residues. Trimming stripped 2 bases from V and 7 bases from J, with 9 bases between. From germline, CDR1 is SGHTA and CDR2 FQGNSA. Full variable domain (remainder filled in from reference TRBV7-2 and TRBJ1-6): GAGVSQSPSNKVTEKGKDVELRCDPISGHTALYWYRQSLGQGLEFLIYFQGNSAPDKSGLPSDRFSAERTGGSVSTLTIQRTQQEDSAVYLCASSLNRVNSPLHFGNGTRLTVT.

This clone was seen just once. V gene TRBV29-1 combines with J gene TRBJ2-7; the match to TRBD2 covers 7 bases. The CDR3 loop spans 15 amino acids. CDR1 SQVTM and CDR2 ANQGSEA come from the germline V gene. Losses at the gene ends were 6 bases for V and 4 bases for J; bases not matched to a gene: 15. The CDR3 reads CSVGSASGLKYEQYF. CDR3 nucleotide sequence: TGCAGCGTGGGTTCGGCTAGCGGCTTAAAATACGAGCAGTACTTC.

The V call is TRBV13, the J call TRBJ1-3; D ambiguous. Trimming took 1 base from V and 2 from J, leaving 9 bases between them. The CDR3 covers 15 residues. The V gene's germline CDR1 is PRHDT and CDR2 FYEKMQ (reference sequence). CDR3 residues: CASSLVGTAGNTIYF. The CDR3 nucleotides are TGTGCCAGCAGCTTAGTGGGTACAGCTGGAAACACCATATATTTT.

J is TRBJ1-3 and V is TRBV13; possible D gene TRBD1, 6 bases. V gave up 4 bases and J gave up 4 bases, with 11 bases separating them. The CDR3 totals 14 residues. Germline V lookup: CDR1 PRHDT, CDR2 FYEKMQ (reference sequence). CDR3 in DNA: TGTGCCAGCAGCTCCTCGACAGGAGGAAACACCATATATTTT. It yields the protein CASSSSTGGNTIYF.

V usage is TRBV19 and J usage is TRBJ1-5; 8 bases map to TRBD1. CDR1 LNHDA and CDR2 SQIVND come from the germline V gene (reference sequence). V lost 5 bases to trimming and J lost 0 bases; unmatched junction nucleotides: 9. The length of the CDR3 is 17 residues. The CDR3 DNA sequence: TGTGCCAGTAGTCCATTCGGGACAGGTTATAGCAATCAGCCCCAGCATTTT. Translated: CASSPFGTGYSNQPQHF.

This clone is a singleton in its sample. V gene TRBV7-8 combines with J gene TRBJ1-4, with D maybe TRBD1 (5 bases). CDR3 length: 16 amino acids. V was pared by 3 bases and J by 8 bases, with 19 bases between. CDR1 is SGHVS and CDR2 is FQNEAQ in the germline V gene. The CDR3 bases are TGTGCCAGCAGCTTTCGACCTCAGGGTAGTAAGGAAAAACTGTTTTTT. It translates to CASSFRPQGSKEKLFF.

This chain links TRBV30 with TRBJ1-2; 9 bases agree with TRBD1. The V gene's germline CDR1 is GTSNPN and CDR2 SVGIG (reference sequence). The CDR3 has 11 amino acids. The CDR3 bases are TGTGGCCTCGGGACAGGGAATGGCTACACCTTC. Translation: CGLGTGNGYTF.

V gene TRBV24-1 combines with J gene TRBJ2-3; maybe TRBD2 (5 bases). Trimming removed 0 bases at V and 1 base at J, with 10 bases between. The germline CDR1 and CDR2 sequences are KGHDR and SFDVKD. The CDR3 contains 16 residues. The CDR3 here is CATSDLPGKGTDTQYF. CDR3 bases: TGTGCCACCAGTGATTTGCCGGGAAAGGGCACAGATACGCAGTATTTT.

This clone was seen a few times. The V gene is TRBV6-5, the J gene TRBJ2-7, with D unclear. The germline V gene encodes CDR1 MNHEY and CDR2 SVGAGI. V lost 6 bases and J 6 bases, leaving 12 bases between the germline ends. This CDR3 has 12 amino acids. The CDR3 DNA follows: TGTGCCAGCAGAAGACAATTAAGCGAGCAGTACTTC. Amino acid sequence: CASRRQLSEQYF.

A few counts support this clone. This chain uses TRBV6-5 with TRBJ2-7, with 9 positions matching TRBD1. Per the germline V gene, CDR1 is MNHEY and CDR2 is SVGAGI. Unmatched junction bases numbered 7, after V lost 0 bases and J lost 4 bases. The CDR3 has 16 residues. The CDR3 sequence is CASSYSNPGQGYEQYF. CDR3 nucleotides: TGTGCCAGCAGTTACTCGAACCCGGGACAGGGATACGAGCAGTACTTC.

CDR3 residues: CASMTSGGNTGELFF. Written as DNA, the CDR3 is TGTGCCAGCATGACTAGCGGGGGCAACACCGGGGAGCTGTTTTTT. The V and J genes are TRBV28 and TRBJ2-2; 12 bases align to TRBD2. Losses at the gene ends were 7 bases for V and 2 bases for J; bases not matched to a gene: 2. The CDR3 runs 15 residues. Germline values: CDR1 MDHEN, CDR2 SYDVKM.

The chain is built from TRBV5-5 and TRBJ1-1, with 7 bases lining up with TRBD1. CDR3 length: 14 residues. Germline V gene lookup returns CDR1 SGHKS and CDR2 YYEKEE (reference sequence). The V gene end was trimmed by 5 bases and the J gene end by 5 bases; junction bases not matched to a gene: 9. Here the CDR3 DNA reads TGTGCCAGCAGACCTCGGACAGGATGGACTGAAGCTTTCTTT. Translated, it gives CASRPRTGWTEAFF. The full variable domain, rest sourced from reference TRBV5-5 and TRBJ1-1, is DAGVTQSPTHLIKTRGQQVTLRCSPISGHKSVSWYQQVLGQGPQFIFQYYEKEERGRGNFPDRFSARQFPNYSSELNVNALLLGDSALYLCASRPRTGWTEAFFGQGTRLTVV.

The chain employs TRBV29-1 and TRBJ2-5; D unclear. Trimming removed 4 bases at V and 3 bases at J, with 15 bases between. The CDR3 extends over 14 amino acids. CDR1 SQVTM and CDR2 ANQGSEA come from the germline V gene. CDR3 nucleotides: TGCAGCGTTGGCCCCGCCATAGATGAAGAGACCCAGTACTTC. This translates into CSVGPAIDEETQYF.

This rearrangement joins TRBV28 to TRBJ1-3; no clear D gene. V gave up 5 bases and J gave up 0 bases, with 14 bases separating them. Germline CDR1 is MDHEN and CDR2 is SYDVKM. CDR3 size: 16 residues. Here the CDR3 DNA reads TGTGCCAGCAGTCCCTCCGCGGCCATCTCTGGAAACACCATATATTTT. Amino acid sequence: CASSPSAAISGNTIYF.

This chain joins TRBV2 and TRBJ2-1; 7 bases line up with TRBD2. V shed 4 bases and J 9 bases; nucleotides not matched to a gene: 6. Looked up from germline, CDR1 is SNHLY and CDR2 is FYNNEI. The CDR3 runs to 13 residues. The CDR3 region is CASSAGGLGEQFF. CDR3 bases: TGTGCCAGCAGTGCGGGGGGATTGGGTGAGCAGTTCTTC.

DNA of the CDR3: TGCGCCAGCAGCCGAACAGGGGACTATAATTCACCCCTCCACTTT. Protein product: CASSRTGDYNSPLHF. The chain couples TRBV5-1 to TRBJ1-6; TRBD1 agrees at 7 bases. This CDR3 is built from 15 residues. CDR1 is SGHRS and CDR2 is YFSETQ in the germline V gene. The junction had 4 bases not matched to a gene; V was cut back by 4 bases and J by 3 bases.

The V call is TRBV7-6, the J call TRBJ2-6; D is perhaps TRBD1 (5 bases). Germline CDR1 is SGHVS and CDR2 is FNYEAQ. V was pared by 2 bases and J by 3 bases, with 14 bases between. This CDR3 has 17 residues. This CDR3 reads CASSLSRASYGANVLTF. The DNA of the CDR3 is TGTGCCAGCAGCTTAAGCAGGGCAAGCTATGGGGCCAACGTCCTGACTTTC.

The count of this clone is one. The chain joins TRBV18 to TRBJ2-3, with TRBD1 identical over 8 bases. The CDR3 extends over 18 amino acids. Trimming cost V 0 bases and J 4 bases; bases outside gene matches: 12. Germline CDR1 is KGHSH and CDR2 is LQKENI. CDR3: CASSPPGQGPPRADTQYF. CDR3 nucleotides: TGTGCCAGCTCACCACCTGGACAGGGTCCCCCAAGGGCAGATACGCAGTATTTT. The whole variable domain, filled in from reference TRBV18 and TRBJ2-3, reads NAGVMQNPRHLVRRRGQEARLRCSPMKGHSHVYWYRQLPEEGLKFMVYLQKENIIDESGMPKERFSAEFPKEGPSILRIQQVVRGDSAAYFCASSPPGQGPPRADTQYFGPGTRLTVL.

The chain employs TRBV30 and TRBJ2-7; weak D call: TRBD1 (5 bases). The germline V gene has CDR1 GTSNPN and CDR2 SVGIG (reference sequence). Trimming pared 5 bases from V and 4 bases from J, leaving 15 bases between. The CDR3 length is 13 residues. The CDR3 nucleotides read TGTGCCTGGGATCCCCAGGGTGCGTACGAGCAGTACTTC. Translated, it gives CAWDPQGAYEQYF.

This sequence joins TRBV12-5 and TRBJ2-3; 13 positions match TRBD2. The CDR3 has 16 residues. Germline loops: CDR1 LGHNT, CDR2 FRNRAP. The ends lost 6 bases at V and 4 bases at J; junction bases unmatched: 7. This CDR3 is CASGLGLAGAADTQYF. DNA for the CDR3: TGTGCTAGTGGCCTAGGACTAGCGGGAGCAGCAGATACGCAGTATTTT.

The chain combines TRBV7-3 with TRBJ2-1; weak D call: TRBD2 (5 bases). V lost 3 bases to trimming and J lost 6 bases, with 9 bases between them. Germline V gene lookup returns CDR1 SGHTA and CDR2 FQGTGA. This CDR3 is built from 13 residues. For the CDR3, the DNA is TGTGCCAGCAGCTTTCACGGACTCAATGAGCAGTTCTTC. Translation: CASSFHGLNEQFF.

This chain links TRBV18 with TRBJ2-7; 8 bases agree with TRBD1. The germline gives CDR1 KGHSH, CDR2 LQKENI. This CDR3 spans 16 amino acids. Losses at the gene ends were 1 base for V and 2 bases for J; bases not matched to a gene: 7. CDR3 protein: CASSPRDRKAPYEQYF. In DNA, the CDR3 is TGTGCCAGCTCACCACGGGACAGGAAAGCACCCTACGAGCAGTACTTC.

This clone was seen a single time. V gene TRBV28 combines with J gene TRBJ2-7, with 7 bases identical to TRBD1. Trimming cost V 5 bases and J 2 bases; bases outside gene matches: 6. Germline CDR1 reads MDHEN; CDR2 reads SYDVKM. The length of the CDR3 is 14 residues. CDR3 amino acids: CASSLPGTAYEQYF. The CDR3 coding sequence is TGTGCCAGCAGTCTGCCCGGGACAGCCTACGAGCAGTACTTC.

The chain uses TRBV11-2 and TRBJ2-1; perhaps TRBD2 as D (6 bases). In germline, CDR1 is SGHAT, CDR2 FQNNGV. V lost 1 base, J lost 4 bases, and 11 bases lay in between. The CDR3 has 15 amino acids. This chain's CDR3 is CASSLGSGLYNEQFF. The CDR3 coding sequence is TGTGCCAGCAGCTTAGGTAGCGGACTATACAATGAGCAGTTCTTC.

CDR3 protein: CASSLRGPTTGGYTF. The CDR3 DNA sequence: TGTGCCAGCAGCTTACGAGGTCCGACGACAGGCGGCTACACCTTC. This chain connects TRBV11-2 to TRBJ1-2; possibly TRBD1 for D (6 bases). V lost 2 bases and J 8 bases, leaving 18 bases between the germline ends. CDR3 length equals 15 residues. Germline-derived CDR1 and CDR2 are SGHAT and FQNNGV.

This rearrangement joins TRBV3-1 (or the pseudogene TRBV3-2) to TRBJ2-1, with TRBD2 matching 8 bases. The CDR3 covers 14 residues. Germline assignment: CDR1 LGHDT and CDR2 YNNKEL (reference sequence). V was clipped by 7 bases and J by 5 bases; unmatched bases: 7. The CDR3, as DNA: TGTGCCAGCATCTCCGGGGGGGCCAACAATGAGCAGTTCTTC. This gives the protein CASISGGANNEQFF.

The gene calls are TRBV7-9 and TRBJ1-1; D unclear. There are 12 residues in the CDR3. V was pared by 4 bases and J by 7 bases, with 10 bases between. Germline lookup yields CDR1 SEHNR and CDR2 FQNEAQ (reference sequence). The CDR3 nucleotides read TGTGCCAGCAGCTCCGGAGAGGGTGAAGCTTTCTTT. Translation gives CASSSGEGEAFF.